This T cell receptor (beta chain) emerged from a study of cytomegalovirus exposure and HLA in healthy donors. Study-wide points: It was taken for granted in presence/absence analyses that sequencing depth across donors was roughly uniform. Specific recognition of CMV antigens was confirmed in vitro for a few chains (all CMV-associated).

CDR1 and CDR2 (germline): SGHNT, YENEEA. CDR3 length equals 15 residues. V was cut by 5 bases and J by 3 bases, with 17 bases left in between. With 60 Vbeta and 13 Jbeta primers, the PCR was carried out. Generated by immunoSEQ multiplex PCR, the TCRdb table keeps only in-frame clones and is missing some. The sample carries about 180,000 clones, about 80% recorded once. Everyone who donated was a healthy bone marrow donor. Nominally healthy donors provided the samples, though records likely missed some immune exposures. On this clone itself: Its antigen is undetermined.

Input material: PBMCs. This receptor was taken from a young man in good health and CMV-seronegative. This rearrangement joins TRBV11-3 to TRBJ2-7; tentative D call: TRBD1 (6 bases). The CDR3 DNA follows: TGTGCCAGCAGCCTACGACAGGACTTGATCTACGAGCAGTACTTC. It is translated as CASSLRQDLIYEQYF.